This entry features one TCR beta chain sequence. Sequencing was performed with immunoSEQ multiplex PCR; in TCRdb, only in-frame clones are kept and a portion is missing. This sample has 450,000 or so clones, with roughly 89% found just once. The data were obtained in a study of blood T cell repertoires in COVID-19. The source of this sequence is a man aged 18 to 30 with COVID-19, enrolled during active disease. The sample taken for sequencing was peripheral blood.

The CDR3 spells CASSMASRGRTEAFF. The CDR3 DNA sequence: TGTGCCAGTAGTATGGCCTCCAGGGGGCGGACTGAAGCTTTCTTT. V usage is TRBV19 and J usage is TRBJ1-1; 8 nucleotides align to TRBD1. The CDR3 is 15 amino acids. The germline V gene encodes CDR1 LNHDA and CDR2 SQIVND (reference sequence). V gave up 3 bases and J gave up 5 bases; unmatched junction bases: 8.